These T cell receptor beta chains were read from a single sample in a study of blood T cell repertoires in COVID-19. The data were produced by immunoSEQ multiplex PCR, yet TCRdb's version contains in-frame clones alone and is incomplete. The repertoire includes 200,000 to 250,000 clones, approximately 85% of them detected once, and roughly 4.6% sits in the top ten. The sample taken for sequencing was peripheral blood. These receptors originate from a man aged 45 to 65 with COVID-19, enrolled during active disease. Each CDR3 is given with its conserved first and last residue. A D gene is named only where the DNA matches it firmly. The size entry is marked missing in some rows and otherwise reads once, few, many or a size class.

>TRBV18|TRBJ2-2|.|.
TGTGCCAGCCTGCGAAGCTTTCACAGTACGAACACCGGGGAGCTGTTTTTT
CASLRSFHSTNTGELFF
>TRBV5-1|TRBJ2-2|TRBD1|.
TGCGCCAGCAGCGGGGACAGGGTCAGTTTCACCGGGGAGCTGTTTTTT
CASSGDRVSFTGELFF
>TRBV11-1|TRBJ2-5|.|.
TGTGCCAGCAGCTCTGGACTTCCCTCGCTCCAGTACTTC
CASSSGLPSLQYF
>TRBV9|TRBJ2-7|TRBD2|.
TGTGCCAGCAGCGCGGGAGGCGAGCAGTACTTC
CASSAGGEQYF
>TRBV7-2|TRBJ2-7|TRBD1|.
TGTGCCAGCAGCACCCGGGACAGGCCCTACGAGCAGTACTTC
CASSTRDRPYEQYF
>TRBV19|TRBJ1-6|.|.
TGTGCCAGCAGACAGGACTCCTATAATTCACCCCTCCACTTT
CASRQDSYNSPLHF
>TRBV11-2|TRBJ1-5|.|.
TGTGCCAGCAGCTTACGGGGGGGGCATCAGCCCCAGCATTTT
CASSLRGGHQPQHF
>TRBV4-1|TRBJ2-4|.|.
TGCGCCAGCAGCCACAACGGAAACATTCAGTACTTC
CASSHNGNIQYF
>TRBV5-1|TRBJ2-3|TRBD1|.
TGCGCCAGCAGCTTGGGGGGACAGGGTTTAGATACGCAGTATTTT
CASSLGGQGLDTQYF
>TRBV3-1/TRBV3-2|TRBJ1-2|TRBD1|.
TGTGCCAGCAGCCACAACAGGGGGGGATATGGCTACACCTTC
CASSHNRGGYGYTF
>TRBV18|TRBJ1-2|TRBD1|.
TGTGCCAGCTCACCAGCGGGACAGGCCCTCTATGGCTACACCTTC
CASSPAGQALYGYTF
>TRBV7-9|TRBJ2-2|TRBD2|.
TGTGCCAGCAGCGCCGGACTAGCAAAATCGAACACCGGGGAGCTGTTTTTT
CASSAGLAKSNTGELFF
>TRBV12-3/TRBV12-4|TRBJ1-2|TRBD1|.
TGTGCCAGCAGTTCAGGGGGCGTCGATGGCTACACCTTC
CASSSGGVDGYTF
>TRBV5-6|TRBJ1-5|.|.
TGTGCCAGCAGCTTGGTTGCGTTTGTGGGGGCTTGTAGCAATCAGCCCCAGCATTTT
CASSLVAFVGACSNQPQHF
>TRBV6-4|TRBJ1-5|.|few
TGTGCCAGCAGCCCGGGTCCCGGGGGGCCCCAGCATTTT
CASSPGPGGPQHF
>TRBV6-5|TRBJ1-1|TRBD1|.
TGTGCCAGCACCGAGGACAGGGGAGGCACTGAAGCTTTCTTT
CASTEDRGGTEAFF
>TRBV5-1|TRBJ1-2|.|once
TGCGCCAGCAGCTTGGTGGCAGGGGCCGGCTATGGCTACACCTTC
CASSLVAGAGYGYTF
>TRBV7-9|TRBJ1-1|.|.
TGTGCCAGCAGCTTACAGTTATCCATGAACACTGAAGCTTTCTTT
CASSLQLSMNTEAFF